This entry features one T cell receptor beta chain sequence. The sample originates from a study of blood T cell repertoires in COVID-19. Study as a whole: The United States, Italy and Spain were the sources of the acute and convalescent COVID-19 samples. PBMCs, B-cell-depleted T cells, or T cells provided the cDNA or gDNA that made up the material.

V lost 6 bases and J 3 bases, leaving 12 bases between the germline ends. Germline assignment: CDR1 SGHKS and CDR2 YYEKEE (reference sequence). CDR3 length equals 13 residues. Authors' data handling: Reference gene primer amplification gave nucleated cell count estimates. Sequenced by immunoSEQ multiplex PCR; TCRdb stores in-frame clones only, minus some. V and J calls and clone size come straight from that table; D and trimming were deduced from the DNA. The table includes more than 60,000 clones, about 80% detected once. The chain has TRBV5-5 and TRBJ1-2, with D unresolved. This sequence was found in a woman of 80 years or more with acute or convalescent COVID-19. The sequenced material came from peripheral blood. The CDR3 spells CASNLVEDYGYTF. CDR3 nucleotides: TGTGCCAGCAACCTCGTGGAGGACTATGGCTACACCTTC.